This T cell receptor (beta chain) appears in the sequencing data of a study of somatic mutations in cytotoxic T cells in rheumatoid arthritis. Whole-study findings and limits: Of under 85 patients, fewer than ten had a largest CD8+ clone that exceeded 20% of CD8+ cells.

To note about this clone: Antigen: not known.

The V end was cut by 1 base, the J end by 6 bases, with 13 bases between. The CDR3 loop spans 14 amino acids. Germline CDR1 reads GTSNPN; CDR2 reads SVGIG (reference sequence). This table comes from immunoSEQ multiplex PCR, and its TCRdb copy is limited to in-frame clones, with some not included. Among 18,000 or so clones, 70% to 75% were seen once, and the ten largest hold approximately 20%. The chain combines TRBV30 with TRBJ1-5; tentatively, D is TRBD1 (5 bases). The sequence was obtained from a woman aged 60 to 75 in good health. Sequencing used CD8+ T cells sorted from blood. The CDR3 region has the DNA TGTGCCTGGAGTGCCACCGCAGGGCTTCAGCCCCAGCATTTT. It translates to CAWSATAGLQPQHF.